This T cell receptor (beta chain) was captured by sequencing in a study of PD-L1 blockade in urothelial cancer. Study-level information: Treatment start was followed by blood analysis at 3 weeks (second dose) and again at 6 weeks.

Whole-study findings and limits: Enhanced expansion of tumor-associated blood clones at 3 weeks characterized durable-benefit patients. Clonality of blood TCR below the median before treatment predicted better survival.

The time point: pretreatment peripheral blood. Profiling relied on immunoSEQ multiplex PCR, and the TCRdb table lists in-frame clones only, not all of them. The sample lists 50,000 to 55,000 clones, around 84% seen once, with 20% to 25% in the top ten. The germline V gene encodes CDR1 SGHRS and CDR2 YFSETQ. Trimming cost V 1 base and J 6 bases, with 10 bases left between them. The CDR3 extends over 14 amino acids. The count of this clone is one. Its antigen remains unknown. This TCR was recovered from a man in his 60s with urothelial cancer. V is TRBV5-1 and J is TRBJ1-4; D perhaps matches TRBD1 (5 bases). The input for sequencing was PBMCs, taken around atezolizumab (anti-PD-L1) treatment. CDR3 loop: CASSLRAGYEKLFF. The CDR3 region has the DNA TGCGCCAGCAGCTTGAGGGCAGGGTATGAAAAACTGTTTTTT.